These 24 T cell receptor beta chains came from one sample sequenced in a study of identifying expanded T cells in peripheral blood. The table came from immunoSEQ multiplex PCR; TCRdb's copy has only in-frame clones and leaves some out. The repertoire has 51,000 or so clones, 70% to 85% of them found once; the top ten carry around 15%. Sequenced material: blood. Source of these receptors: a person between 18 and 75 years old in good health.

The chain uses TRBV11-3 and TRBJ2-7, with 8 bases fitting TRBD1. CDR1 is SGHNT, CDR2 YENEEA, per germline. The CDR3 totals 15 residues. Germline trimming cut 5 bases from V and 2 bases from J; bases unmatched to any gene: 8. The CDR3 region has the DNA TGTGCCAGCAGCCAAGGACAGGGTGCAGCCTACGAGCAGTACTTC. Translated, it gives CASSQGQGAAYEQYF.

This clone was recorded only once. The chain employs TRBV4-2 and TRBJ2-3, with D unresolved. This CDR3 contains 16 residues. Trimming left V 4 bases short and J 4 bases short, with 18 bases between. Germline CDR1 LGHNA, CDR2 YNFKEQ. CDR3 loop: CASSLSTSLTPDTQYF. For the CDR3, the DNA is TGTGCCAGCAGCCTTTCTACCTCTCTCACCCCAGATACGCAGTATTTT.

On this clone itself: An end of the junction does not agree with germline; a read error may underlie this. The chain joins TRBV5-1 to TRBJ1-1; D gene ambiguous. Looked up from germline, CDR1 is SGHRS and CDR2 is YFSETQ. The CDR3 has 13 amino acids. The CDR3 coding sequence is TGTGCCAGCAGCTTGTGGGGGAACACTGAAGCTTTCTTT. Translation: CASSLWGNTEAFF.

In its sample, this clone was seen many times. The chain joins TRBV7-9 to TRBJ2-5; no firm D call. Germline lookup yields CDR1 SEHNR and CDR2 FQNEAQ (reference sequence). This CDR3 contains 12 residues. Trimming took off 4 bases at V and 12 bases at J, with 15 bases between the two ends. The CDR3 protein is CASSSSGQTKYF. As DNA, the CDR3 is TGTGCCAGCAGCTCCTCTGGGCAGACAAAGTACTTC.

The chain links TRBV7-9 to TRBJ2-3; TRBD2 matches 11 bases. Germline V lookup: CDR1 SEHNR, CDR2 FQNEAQ (reference sequence). The CDR3 runs to 15 residues. V lost 2 bases to trimming and J lost 4 bases; unmatched junction nucleotides: 2. CDR3 bases: TGTGCCAGCAGCTTAACTAGCGGGGGATCAGATACGCAGTATTTT. Protein: CASSLTSGGSDTQYF. Based on the CDR3 plus reference TRBV7-9 and TRBJ2-3, the full variable domain is DTGVSQNPRHKITKRGQNVTFRCDPISEHNRLYWYRQTLGQGPEFLTYFQNEAQLEKSRLLSDRFSAERPKGSFSTLEIQRTEQGDSAMYLCASSLTSGGSDTQYFGPGTRLTVL.

The rearrangement uses TRBV6-6 and TRBJ2-3; 11 nucleotides match TRBD2. The ends lost 5 bases at V and 4 bases at J; junction bases unmatched: 5. This CDR3 is 15 amino acids long. Germline CDR1 MNHNY, CDR2 SVGAGI (reference sequence). In nucleotides, the CDR3 is TGTGCCAGCAGTCAGACTAGCGGGGTAGCAGATACGCAGTATTTT. Translation gives CASSQTSGVADTQYF.

This chain joins TRBV6-6 and TRBJ2-5; no definite D call. The CDR3 consists of 14 residues. Germline V gene sequence: CDR1 MNHNY, CDR2 SVGAGI (reference sequence). V was shortened by 5 bases and J by 4 bases, with 14 bases between the two germline ends. In DNA form, the CDR3 reads TGTGCCAGCAGTACATCAAAGCGAGGAGAGACCCAGTACTTC. Translated, it gives CASSTSKRGETQYF.

J is TRBJ1-3 and V is TRBV30; D gene unclear. CDR1 GTSNPN and CDR2 SVGIG come from the germline V gene (reference sequence). Trimming took 3 bases from V and 4 from J, leaving 16 bases between them. CDR3 length equals 15 residues. The CDR3 loop is CAWRGPPGPGNTIYF. CDR3 bases: TGTGCCTGGAGAGGGCCCCCAGGCCCCGGAAACACCATATATTTT.

The chain combines TRBV11-1 with TRBJ1-1; 9 positions match TRBD1. The CDR3 loop spans 15 amino acids. The V gene's germline CDR1 is SGHAT and CDR2 FQDESV (reference sequence). Unmatched junction bases numbered 8, after V lost 5 bases and J lost 4 bases. CDR3: CASSPKQGARTEAFF. CDR3 nucleotides: TGTGCCAGCAGCCCCAAACAGGGGGCGCGCACTGAAGCTTTCTTT.

The chain couples TRBV5-1 to TRBJ1-4; 8 positions match TRBD1. The CDR3 has 14 amino acids. Germline V gives CDR1 SGHRS, CDR2 YFSETQ. J lost 4 bases, V lost 1 base, and 0 bases had no gene match. Here the CDR3 reads CASSLTGGNEKLFF. CDR3 in DNA: TGCGCCAGCAGCTTGACAGGGGGTAATGAAAAACTGTTTTTT.

The chain combines TRBV6-4 with TRBJ2-4, with a tentative D call TRBD1 (5 bases). V was cut by 5 bases and J by 7 bases, with 12 bases left in between. From germline, CDR1 is MRHNA and CDR2 SNTAGT. This CDR3 is 13 amino acids long. CDR3 residues: CASSPSPGNIQYF. Here the CDR3 DNA reads TGTGCCAGCAGTCCCTCACCAGGGAACATTCAGTACTTC.

The rearrangement joins TRBV9 to TRBJ2-1, with D perhaps matching TRBD1 (6 bases). Germline CDR1 is SGDLS and CDR2 is YYNGEE. V was shortened by 0 bases and J by 9 bases, with 16 bases between the two germline ends. The CDR3 runs 15 residues. The CDR3, as DNA: TGTGCCAGCAGCGTAGAGAAGGGGGAACACGGTGAGCAGTTCTTC. This sequence encodes CASSVEKGEHGEQFF.

The CDR3 sequence is CASSGQGVGEQYF. In nucleotides, the CDR3 is TGCGCCAGCAGCGGACAGGGGGTGGGGGAGCAGTACTTC. The rearrangement links TRBV10-2 to TRBJ2-7; 10 bases line up with TRBD1. The CDR3 is 13 residues long. Germline CDR1 WSHSY, CDR2 SAAADI. Trimming cost V 6 bases and J 7 bases; bases outside gene matches: 6.

CDR3 sequence: CASSQLVVAGEQYF. The CDR3 nucleotides read TGTGCCAGCAGTCAACTGGTGGTAGCGGGGGAGCAGTACTTC. V and J are TRBV6-5 and TRBJ2-7; 8 bases match TRBD2. Germline assignment: CDR1 MNHEY and CDR2 SVGAGI. V trimming: 5 bases; J trimming: 7 bases; junction bases outside the gene matches: 10. The CDR3 is made up of 14 amino acids.

The chain has TRBV6-5 and TRBJ2-3, with D possibly being TRBD1 (6 bases). The CDR3 runs to 13 residues. Trimming shortened V by 5 bases and J by 9 bases, and 15 bases separated the two germline ends. Germline V gene sequence: CDR1 MNHEY, CDR2 SVGAGI. The DNA for the CDR3 is TGTGCCAGCAGTCATAACCGTAGGGGGACGCAGTATTTT. Its translation is CASSHNRRGTQYF.

The rearrangement joins TRBV29-1 to TRBJ2-5; 10 bases match TRBD1. Germline V gene lookup returns CDR1 SQVTM and CDR2 ANQGSEA. J lost 5 bases, V lost 5 bases, and 5 bases had no gene match. This CDR3 region has 13 residues. Here the CDR3 reads CSVPGQGRETQYF. The CDR3 DNA reads as TGCAGCGTTCCGGGACAGGGGCGGGAGACCCAGTACTTC.

The genes are TRBV29-1 and TRBJ2-3; the D is unclear. This CDR3 spans 15 amino acids. V dropped 4 bases and J dropped 6 bases, with 20 bases sitting between them. CDR1 is SQVTM, CDR2 ANQGSEA, per germline. Here the CDR3 reads CSVVEELVLGDTQYF. For the CDR3, the DNA is TGCAGCGTTGTAGAGGAGTTGGTCCTGGGGGATACGCAGTATTTT.

The chain recombines TRBV4-2 with TRBJ2-7, with D possibly being TRBD1 (5 bases). The germline CDR1 and CDR2 sequences are LGHNA and YNFKEQ. The CDR3 runs 14 residues. V was cut by 5 bases and J by 5 bases, with 16 bases left in between. The CDR3 region is CASSLGGRVHEQYV. The CDR3 region has the DNA TGTGCCAGCAGCTTAGGTGGCAGGGTGCACGAGCAGTACGTC.

The chain employs TRBV7-6 and TRBJ2-1; D uncertain. The CDR3 contains 12 residues. Germline-derived CDR1 and CDR2 are SGHVS and FNYEAQ. The V gene lost 5 bases and the J gene lost 10 bases, with 12 bases spanning the gap. The CDR3 region is CASSLTVGEQFF. The CDR3 DNA reads TGTGCCAGCAGCCTAACCGTAGGAGAGCAGTTCTTC.

This chain connects TRBV28 to TRBJ2-2, with unresolved D. The germline V gene has CDR1 MDHEN and CDR2 SYDVKM. The CDR3 length is 13 residues. V gave up 1 base and J gave up 6 bases, with 6 bases separating them. CDR3 in amino acids: CASSLSRAGELFF. In DNA, the CDR3 is TGTGCCAGCAGTTTATCCCGGGCCGGGGAGCTGTTTTTT.

This chain links TRBV18 with TRBJ2-7, with D tentatively TRBD1 (5 bases). The CDR3 contains 12 residues. The ends were cut back, 5 bases at V and 3 bases at J, with 8 bases in the middle. Germline values: CDR1 KGHSH, CDR2 LQKENI. The CDR3: CASSATDYEQYF. The CDR3 DNA is TGTGCCAGCTCAGCGACAGACTACGAGCAGTACTTC.

This clone has more than one count but fewer than ten. The rearrangement links TRBV10-2 to TRBJ1-6, with D unresolved. Germline CDR1 and CDR2: WSHSY and SAAADI. The CDR3 is 16 amino acids. With 2 bases removed from V and 0 bases from J, the gap between germline ends came to 8 bases. CDR3 nucleotide sequence: TGCGCCAGCAGTGAGGCACCGAGCTCCTATAATTCACCCCTCCACTTT. It encodes CASSEAPSSYNSPLHF.

The chain couples TRBV7-9 to TRBJ2-1; D remains ambiguous. In germline, CDR1 is SEHNR, CDR2 FQNEAQ (reference sequence). V lost 1 base and J lost 7, with 5 bases in between. CDR3 size: 12 residues. The CDR3 spells CASSLVGNEQFF. The CDR3 DNA sequence: TGTGCCAGCAGCTTAGTGGGGAATGAGCAGTTCTTC.

The rearrangement joins TRBV5-5 to TRBJ1-2; 8 bases map to TRBD1. V lost 6 bases to trimming and J lost 2 bases; unmatched junction nucleotides: 9. The CDR3 runs to 15 residues. CDR1 SGHKS and CDR2 YYEKEE come from the germline V gene (reference sequence). As DNA, the CDR3 is TGTGCCAGCAAGAACCAGGGGGCGGGCAACTATGGCTACACCTTC. It specifies CASKNQGAGNYGYTF.